Here is one TCR beta chain with its context. Exclusion applied to patients with autoimmune disease history or systemic immunosuppression. The source of the sample is a study of OX40 agonist ivuxolimab in advanced cancers. The V gene lost 2 bases and the J gene lost 5 bases, with 7 bases spanning the gap. This CDR3 is built from 13 residues. CDR1 is SGHTA and CDR2 is FQGNSA in the germline V gene. This table comes from immunoSEQ multiplex PCR, and its TCRdb copy is limited to in-frame clones, with some not included. The sample contains 50,000 to 55,000 clones, about 89% of which appear only once. The V call is TRBV7-2, the J call TRBJ2-1; no definite D call. Source: CD4+ or CD8+ T cells sorted from blood, taken in a trial of the OX40 agonist ivuxolimab. This clonotype was sampled from an adult with an advanced solid tumor such as melanoma, head and neck, liver or kidney cancer. In DNA, the CDR3 is TGTGCCAGCAGCTTAAGATCGGACAATGAGCAGTTCTTC. This sequence encodes CASSLRSDNEQFF.